This T cell receptor beta chain was identified in a study of cytomegalovirus exposure and HLA in healthy donors. Across the whole study: Genotyping showed around 81% of 398 donors falling in the Caucasian-associated ancestry cluster. Study results and caveats: Later on, a genetic analysis was performed. It linked a missense variant in DCLRE1C with V- and J-gene trimming of TCR beta. Per a prior analysis, the majority of TCR beta V segments were productive roughly 87% or roughly 30% of the time. Several top significant clusters appeared, in a later analysis, to be linked to common viral pathogens.

Both 60 Vbeta primers and 13 Jbeta primers went into the PCR. Method: immunoSEQ multiplex PCR; TCRdb's copy keeps in-frame clones and lacks some. Here the sample spans fewer than 200,000 clones, more than 65% being singletons. Regarding this clone: As yet, its antigen is unknown.

V lost 5 bases, J lost 0 bases, and 20 bases lay in between. The CDR3 is made up of 19 amino acids. Germline V gene data show CDR1 as LNHDA and CDR2 as SQIVND (reference sequence). The chain joins TRBV19 to TRBJ1-6, with D tentatively TRBD1 (6 bases). Specimen: PBMCs. The sequence was obtained from a male donor in good health and CMV-seronegative. The CDR3 DNA reads as TGTGCCAGTAGTCCAAGCACAGGGCTTTCTAGCTCCTATAATTCACCCCTCCACTTT. Protein product: CASSPSTGLSSSYNSPLHF. Full variable domain (missing parts from reference TRBV19 and TRBJ1-6): DGGITQSPKYLFRKEGQNVTLSCEQNLNHDAMYWYRQDPGQGLRLIYYSQIVNDFQKGDIAEGYSVSREKKESFPLTVTSAQKNPTAFYLCASSPSTGLSSSYNSPLHFGNGTRLTVT.